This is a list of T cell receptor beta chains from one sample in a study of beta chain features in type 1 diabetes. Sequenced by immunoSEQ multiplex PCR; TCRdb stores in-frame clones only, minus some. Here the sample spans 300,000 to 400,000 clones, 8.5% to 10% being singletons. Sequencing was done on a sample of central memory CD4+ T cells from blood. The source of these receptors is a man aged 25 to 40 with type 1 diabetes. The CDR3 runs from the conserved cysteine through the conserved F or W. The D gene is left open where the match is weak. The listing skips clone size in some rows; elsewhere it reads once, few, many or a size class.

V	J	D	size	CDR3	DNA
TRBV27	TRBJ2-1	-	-	CASRLMGELSYNEQFF	TGTGCCAGCAGGCTAATGGGCGAGCTTTCCTACAATGAGCAGTTCTTC
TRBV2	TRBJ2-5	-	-	CASSAEIQETQYF	TGTGCCAGCAGTGCAGAGATCCAAGAGACCCAGTACTTC
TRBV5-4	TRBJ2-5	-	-	CASSSQGKSQETQYF	TGTGCCAGCAGCAGCCAGGGGAAAAGCCAAGAGACCCAGTACTTC
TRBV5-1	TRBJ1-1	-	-	CASSLRGDTEAFF	TGCGCCAGCAGCTTGCGAGGGGACACTGAAGCTTTCTTT
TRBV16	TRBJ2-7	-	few	CASSQSIQGEQYF	TGTGCCAGCAGCCAATCGATCCAGGGCGAGCAGTACTTC
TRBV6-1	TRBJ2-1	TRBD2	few	CASSKGLNTEQFF	TGTGCCAGCAGTAAGGGACTAAATACTGAGCAGTTCTTC
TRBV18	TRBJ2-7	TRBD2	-	CASSPPLLAGTEQYF	TGTGCCAGCTCACCACCGTTGCTAGCGGGGACCGAGCAGTACTTC
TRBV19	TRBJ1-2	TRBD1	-	CASSIWTGSVGNYGYTF	TGTGCCAGTAGTATCTGGACAGGGAGTGTGGGTAACTATGGCTACACCTTC
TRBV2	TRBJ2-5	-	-	CASRGKGGETQYF	TGTGCCAGCAGGGGGAAGGGGGGTGAGACCCAGTACTTC
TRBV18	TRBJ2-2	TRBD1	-	CASSLGDSNTGELFF	TGTGCCAGCTCACTCGGGGACAGTAACACCGGGGAGCTGTTTTTT
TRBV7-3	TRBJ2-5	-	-	CASTPYQETQYF	TGTGCCAGCACTCCGTACCAAGAGACCCAGTACTTC
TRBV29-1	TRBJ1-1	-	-	CSVRTGKTEAFF	TGCAGCGTGAGAACAGGGAAGACTGAAGCTTTCTTT
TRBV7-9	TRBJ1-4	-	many	CASSQPGPPKLFF	TGTGCCAGCAGCCAGCCGGGCCCCCCAAAACTGTTTTTT
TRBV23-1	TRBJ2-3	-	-	CASSQSGREKGTDTQYF	TGCGCCAGCAGTCAATCGGGCCGGGAGAAAGGCACAGATACGCAGTATTTT
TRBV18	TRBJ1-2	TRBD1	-	CASRRTGIGGYGYTF	TGTGCCAGCAGAAGGACAGGGATCGGGGGCTATGGCTACACCTTC
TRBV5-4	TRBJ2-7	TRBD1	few	CASSQGQGSYEQYF	TGTGCCAGCAGTCAGGGACAGGGGTCCTACGAGCAGTACTTC
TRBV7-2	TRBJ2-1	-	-	CASSLTPGVNEQFF	TGTGCCAGCAGCTTAACGCCAGGGGTCAATGAGCAGTTCTTC
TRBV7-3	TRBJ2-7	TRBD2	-	CASSLQSGGTPGEQYF	TGTGCCAGCAGCTTACAAAGCGGGGGCACCCCCGGCGAGCAGTACTTC
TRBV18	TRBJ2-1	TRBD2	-	CASSPRLAGGSYNEQFF	TGTGCCAGCTCACCTAGACTAGCGGGAGGCTCCTACAATGAGCAGTTCTTC
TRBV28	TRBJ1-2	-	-	CASSLDPGQGYGYTF	TGTGCCAGCAGTTTAGATCCAGGACAAGGCTATGGCTACACCTTC
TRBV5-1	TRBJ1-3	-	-	CASSLAGEAGNTIYF	TGCGCCAGCAGCTTAGCAGGGGAGGCTGGAAACACCATATATTTT
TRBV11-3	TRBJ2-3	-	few	CASSSGKTASTDTQYF	TGTGCCAGCAGTTCCGGGAAGACAGCTAGCACAGATACGCAGTATTTT
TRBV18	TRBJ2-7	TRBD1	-	CASSRDRARDYEQYF	TGTGCCAGCTCACGAGACAGGGCCCGTGACTACGAGCAGTACTTC
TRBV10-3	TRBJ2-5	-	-	CASSEQRDQETQYF	TGTGCCAGCAGTGAACAGCGGGACCAAGAGACCCAGTACTTC
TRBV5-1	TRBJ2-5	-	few	CASSLSPNEETQYF	TGCGCCAGCAGCTTAAGTCCCAACGAAGAGACCCAGTACTTC
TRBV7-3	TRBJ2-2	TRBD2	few	CASSSLAGISGELFF	TGTGCCAGCAGCTCCCTAGCGGGAATATCCGGGGAGCTGTTTTTT
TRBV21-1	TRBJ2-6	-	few	CASSKAIQGVCGANVLTF	TGTGCCAGCAGCAAAGCCATCCAGGGGGTATGTGGGGCCAACGTCCTGACTTTC
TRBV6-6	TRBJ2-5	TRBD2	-	CASSRLSGRALETQYF	TGTGCCAGCAGTAGATTAAGCGGGAGGGCCTTAGAGACCCAGTACTTC
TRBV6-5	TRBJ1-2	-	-	CATGSGGFYGYTF	TGTGCCACCGGCAGTGGGGGGTTCTATGGCTACACCTTC
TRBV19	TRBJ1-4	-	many	CASSYRARSEKLFF	TGTGCCAGTAGTTACAGGGCGCGGAGTGAAAAACTGTTTTTT
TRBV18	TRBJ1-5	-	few	CASSPPGPRGQPQHF	TGTGCCAGCTCACCACCGGGGCCGAGGGGTCAGCCCCAGCATTTT
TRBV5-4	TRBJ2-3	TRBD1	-	CASSPDRGGTDTQYF	TGTGCCAGCAGCCCGGACAGGGGTGGCACAGATACGCAGTATTTT
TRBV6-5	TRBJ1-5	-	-	CASRGAGQPQHF	TGTGCCAGCAGGGGAGCCGGGCAGCCCCAGCATTTT
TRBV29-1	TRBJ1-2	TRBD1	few	CSAGQGDYGYTF	TGCAGCGCGGGACAGGGTGACTATGGCTACACCTTC
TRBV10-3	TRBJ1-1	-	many	CAISEDSTEAFF	TGTGCCATCAGTGAAGACAGCACTGAAGCTTTCTTT
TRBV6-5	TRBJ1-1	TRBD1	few	CATTDRGNTEAFF	TGTGCCACCACGGACAGGGGGAACACTGAAGCTTTCTTT
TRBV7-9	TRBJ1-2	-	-	CASGSDTNYGYTF	TGTGCCAGCGGTTCGGATACTAACTATGGCTACACCTTC
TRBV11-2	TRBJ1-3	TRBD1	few	CASSQVFQQGRGNTIYF	TGTGCCAGCAGCCAAGTTTTCCAACAGGGGAGAGGAAACACCATATATTTT
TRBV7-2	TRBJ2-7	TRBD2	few	CASSLSASGRGVSYEQYF	TGTGCCAGCAGCTTATCGGCTAGCGGGAGGGGCGTTAGCTACGAGCAGTACTTC
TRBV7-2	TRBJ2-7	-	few	CASSGGPADTYEQYF	TGTGCCAGCAGCGGAGGTCCTGCAGATACCTACGAGCAGTACTTC
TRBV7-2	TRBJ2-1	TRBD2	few	CASSSTHGTSGRRNEQFF	TGTGCCAGCAGCTCAACCCATGGGACTAGCGGGAGGAGGAATGAGCAGTTCTTC
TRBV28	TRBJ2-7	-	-	CASFKAGPYEQYF	TGTGCCAGTTTCAAGGCGGGCCCCTACGAGCAGTACTTC
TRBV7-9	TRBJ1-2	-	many	CASSPPSGVRYGYTF	TGTGCCAGCAGCCCGCCTTCCGGGGTTCGCTATGGCTACACCTTC
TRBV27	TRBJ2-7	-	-	CASTRSGSRPQSSYEQYF	TGTGCCAGCACCCGATCGGGGAGCCGACCTCAAAGCTCCTACGAGCAGTACTTC
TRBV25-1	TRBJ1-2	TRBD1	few	CASRPPGTALGGYTF	TGTGCCAGCAGGCCCCCCGGGACAGCTCTAGGGGGCTACACCTTC
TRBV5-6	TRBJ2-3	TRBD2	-	CASSATSGLTDTQYF	TGTGCCAGCAGCGCGACTAGCGGACTCACAGATACGCAGTATTTT
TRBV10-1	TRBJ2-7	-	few	CASSESTWGTSSYEQYF	TGCGCCAGCAGTGAGTCGACTTGGGGGACGAGCTCCTACGAGCAGTACTTC
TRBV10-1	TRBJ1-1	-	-	CASSEGINTEAFF	TGCGCCAGCAGTGAGGGGATCAACACTGAAGCTTTCTTT
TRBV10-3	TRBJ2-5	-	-	CAIGAREGAETQYF	TGTGCCATCGGAGCTCGGGAGGGGGCAGAGACCCAGTACTTC
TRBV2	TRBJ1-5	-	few	CASSAAPDQPQHF	TGTGCCAGCAGTGCGGCCCCGGATCAGCCCCAGCATTTT
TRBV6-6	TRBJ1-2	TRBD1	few	CASSSPLGDSDGYTF	TGTGCCAGCAGTTCTCCCCTTGGGGACAGTGATGGCTACACCTTC
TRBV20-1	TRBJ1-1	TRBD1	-	CSAADRVGAFF	TGCAGTGCGGCTGACAGGGTTGGGGCTTTCTTT
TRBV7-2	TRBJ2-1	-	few	CASSLARSRSEQFF	TGTGCCAGCAGCTTAGCGCGTTCCAGATCGGAGCAGTTCTTC
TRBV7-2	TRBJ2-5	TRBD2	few	CASSARDYPQETQYF	TGTGCCAGCAGCGCCCGGGACTATCCGCAAGAGACCCAGTACTTC